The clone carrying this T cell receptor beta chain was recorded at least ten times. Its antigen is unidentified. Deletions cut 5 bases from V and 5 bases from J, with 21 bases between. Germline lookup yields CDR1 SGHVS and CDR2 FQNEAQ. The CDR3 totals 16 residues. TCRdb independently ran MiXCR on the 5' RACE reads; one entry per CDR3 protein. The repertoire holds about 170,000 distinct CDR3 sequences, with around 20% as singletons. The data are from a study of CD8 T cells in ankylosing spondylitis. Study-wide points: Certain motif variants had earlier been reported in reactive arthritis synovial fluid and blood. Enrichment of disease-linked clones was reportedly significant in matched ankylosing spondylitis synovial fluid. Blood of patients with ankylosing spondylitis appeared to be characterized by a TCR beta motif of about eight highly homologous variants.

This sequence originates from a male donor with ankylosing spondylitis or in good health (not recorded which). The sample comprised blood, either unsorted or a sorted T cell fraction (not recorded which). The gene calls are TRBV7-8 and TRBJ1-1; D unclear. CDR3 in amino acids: CASSTPGGRGSTEAFF. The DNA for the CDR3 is TGTGCCAGCAGCACCCCAGGAGGGCGAGGGTCAACTGAAGCTTTCTTT.